This T cell receptor (beta chain) emerged from a study of synovial regulatory T cells in juvenile arthritis. Whole-study results and caveats: Blood Treg cells that were inflammation-associated showed lower TCR diversity than other blood Treg cells. iaTreg cells shared more CDR3 sequences with synovial Tregs than other blood Tregs did. iaTreg TCR repertoires were largely private across patients and partially overlapped synovial Teff and blood CPL.

Data came from immunoSEQ multiplex PCR; TCRdb stores just in-frame clones and leaves some out. Recorded for this sample: 750 to 1,000 clones. This clone ranks as large in terms of frequency. What it binds is unknown. HLA-DR+ Treg cells made up the iaTreg subset. Looked up from germline, CDR1 is MDHEN and CDR2 is SYDVKM. The CDR3 has 18 residues. No coding sequence is recorded. Sequenced sample: Treg cells from blood. Subset specified: HLA-DR+ inflammation-associated blood Treg cells. The rearrangement joins TRBV28 to TRBJ2-1; TCRdb names TRBD2, which stays unverified in the absence of DNA. This clonotype was obtained from a donor aged 2-30 years with juvenile idiopathic arthritis. CDR3 sequence: CASSFGKTRAGSYNEQFF. Full variable domain (remainder filled in from reference TRBV28 and TRBJ2-1): DVKVTQSSRYLVKRTGEKVFLECVQDMDHENMFWYRQDPGLGLRLIYFSYDVKMKEKGDIPEGYSVSREKKERFSLILESASTNQTSMYLCASSFGKTRAGSYNEQFFGPGTRLTVL.